This T cell receptor (beta chain) was recorded in a study of OX40 agonist ivuxolimab in advanced cancers. Overall study: One patient with hepatocellular carcinoma and two with cutaneous melanoma, three in all, had partial responses.

TCRdb's copy holds only in-frame clones and misses some; the assay was immunoSEQ multiplex PCR. The sample holds about 53,000 clones, over 65% seen once. The CDR3 has 12 amino acids. Germline assignment: CDR1 SEHNR and CDR2 FQNEAQ (reference sequence). Trimming cost V 10 bases and J 7 bases, with 16 bases left between them. This TCR was recovered from an adult with an advanced solid tumor such as melanoma, head and neck, liver or kidney cancer. The rearrangement links TRBV7-9 to TRBJ1-2; D is uncertain. Here the sequenced sample was CD4+ or CD8+ T cells sorted from blood, taken in a trial of the OX40 agonist ivuxolimab. The CDR3 protein is CATPRMRGGYTF. Written as DNA, the CDR3 is TGTGCCACCCCCAGGATGCGGGGTGGCTACACCTTC.